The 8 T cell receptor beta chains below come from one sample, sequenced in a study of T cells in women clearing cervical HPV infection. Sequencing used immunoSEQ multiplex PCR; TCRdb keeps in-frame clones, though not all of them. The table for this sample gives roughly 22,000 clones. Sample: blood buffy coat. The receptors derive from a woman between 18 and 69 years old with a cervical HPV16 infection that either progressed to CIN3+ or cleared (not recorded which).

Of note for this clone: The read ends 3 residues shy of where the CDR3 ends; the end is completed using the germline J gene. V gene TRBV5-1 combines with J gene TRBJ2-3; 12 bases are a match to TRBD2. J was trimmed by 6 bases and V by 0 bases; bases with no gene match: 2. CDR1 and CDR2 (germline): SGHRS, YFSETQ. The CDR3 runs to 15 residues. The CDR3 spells CASSLETSGSDTQYF. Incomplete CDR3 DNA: TGCGCCAGCAGCTTGGAGACTAGCGGGAGTGATACG. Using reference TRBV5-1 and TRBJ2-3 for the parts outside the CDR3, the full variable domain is KAGVTQTPRYLIKTRGQQVTLSCSPISGHRSVSWYQQTPGQGLQFLFEYFSETQRNKGNFPGRFSGRQFSNSRSEMNVSTLELGDSALYLCASSLETSGSDTQYFGPGTRLTVL.

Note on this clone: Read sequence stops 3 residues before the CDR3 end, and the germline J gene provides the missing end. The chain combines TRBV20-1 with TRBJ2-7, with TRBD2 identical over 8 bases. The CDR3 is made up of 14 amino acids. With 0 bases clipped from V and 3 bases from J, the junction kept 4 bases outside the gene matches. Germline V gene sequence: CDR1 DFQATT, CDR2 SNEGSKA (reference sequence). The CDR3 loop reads CSARDPLADYEQYF. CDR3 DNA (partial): TGCAGTGCTAGAGATCCACTAGCGGACTACGAG.

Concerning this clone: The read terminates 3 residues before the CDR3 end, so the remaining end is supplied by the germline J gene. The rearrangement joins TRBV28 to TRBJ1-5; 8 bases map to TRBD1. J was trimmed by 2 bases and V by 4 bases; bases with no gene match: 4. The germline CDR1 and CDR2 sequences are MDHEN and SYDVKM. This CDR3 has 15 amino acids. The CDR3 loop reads CASSSLDRGNQPQHF. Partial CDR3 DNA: TGTGCCAGCAGTTCCCTGGACAGGGGCAATCAGCCC. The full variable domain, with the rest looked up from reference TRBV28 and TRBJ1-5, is DVKVTQSSRYLVKRTGEKVFLECVQDMDHENMFWYRQDPGLGLRLIYFSYDVKMKEKGDIPEGYSVSREKKERFSLILESASTNQTSMYLCASSSLDRGNQPQHFGDGTRLSIL.

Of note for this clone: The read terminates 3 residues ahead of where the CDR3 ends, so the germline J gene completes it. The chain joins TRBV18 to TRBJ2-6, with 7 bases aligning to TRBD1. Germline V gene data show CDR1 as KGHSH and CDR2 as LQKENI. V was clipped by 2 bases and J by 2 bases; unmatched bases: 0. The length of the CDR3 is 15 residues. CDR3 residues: CASSPTGAGANVLTF. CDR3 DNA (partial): TGTGCCAGCTCACCAACAGGGGCTGGGGCCAACGTC.

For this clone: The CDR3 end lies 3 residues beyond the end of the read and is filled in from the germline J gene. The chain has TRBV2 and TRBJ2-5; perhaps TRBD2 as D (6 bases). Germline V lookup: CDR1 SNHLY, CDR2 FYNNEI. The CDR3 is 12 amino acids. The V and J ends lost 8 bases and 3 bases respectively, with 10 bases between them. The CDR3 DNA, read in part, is TGTGCCAGCCACACGGGGGAAGAGACC. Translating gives CASHTGEET. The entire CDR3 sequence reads CASHTGEETQYF.

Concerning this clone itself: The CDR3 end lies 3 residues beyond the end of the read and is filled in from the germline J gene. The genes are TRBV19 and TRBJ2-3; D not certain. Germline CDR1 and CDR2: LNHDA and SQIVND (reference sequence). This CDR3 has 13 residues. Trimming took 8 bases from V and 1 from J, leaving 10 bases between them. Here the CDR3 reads CASSLGGTDTQYF. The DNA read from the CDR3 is TGTGCCAGTTCGCTGGGCGGCACAGATACG.

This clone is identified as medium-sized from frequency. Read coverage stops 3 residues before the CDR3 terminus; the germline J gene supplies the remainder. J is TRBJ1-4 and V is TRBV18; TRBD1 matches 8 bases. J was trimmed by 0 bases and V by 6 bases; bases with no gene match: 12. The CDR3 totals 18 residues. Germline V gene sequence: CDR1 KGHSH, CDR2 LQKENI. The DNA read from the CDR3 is TGTGCCAGCTCGGACCGGGACAGGTCTTTGGCAACTAATGAAAAA. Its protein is CASSDRDRSLATNEK. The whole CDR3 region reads CASSDRDRSLATNEKLFF.

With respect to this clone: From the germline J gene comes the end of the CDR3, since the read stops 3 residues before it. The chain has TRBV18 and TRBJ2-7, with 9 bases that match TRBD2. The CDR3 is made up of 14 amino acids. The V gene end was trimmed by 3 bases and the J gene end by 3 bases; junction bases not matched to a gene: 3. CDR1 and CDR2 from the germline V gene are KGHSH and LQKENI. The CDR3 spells CASSPASGNYEQYF. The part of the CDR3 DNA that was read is TGTGCCAGCTCACCGGCTAGCGGGAACTACGAG. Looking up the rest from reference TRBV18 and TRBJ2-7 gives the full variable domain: NAGVMQNPRHLVRRRGQEARLRCSPMKGHSHVYWYRQLPEEGLKFMVYLQKENIIDESGMPKERFSAEFPKEGPSILRIQQVVRGDSAAYFCASSPASGNYEQYFGPGTRLTVT.